This T cell receptor beta chain was captured in a study of chemoradiotherapy in HPV16-positive cancers. About the research overall: Candidate HPV-specific T-cell clones and common TCR motifs came from functional assays in a couple of HPV16-positive patients.

Repertoires were sampled repeatedly during chemoradiotherapy. Only in-frame clones appear in the TCRdb table, and some are missing; sequencing was by immunoSEQ multiplex PCR. The sample has about 10,000 clones, over 65% seen once; the top ten hold around 8.6%. Regarding this clone: The antigen is undetermined.

Study outcomes and limitations: Functional assays defining HPV-specific T cells used only two HPV16-positive patients. Candidate HPV-specific clones and E7-related TCR motifs grew in tumor during treatment.

This specimen was collected from a patient who underwent chemoradiotherapy. The receptor was derived from a human donor with HPV-associated anogenital cancer.

Here the CDR3 reads CASAVASTDTQYF. The CDR3 region has the DNA TGTGCCAGCGCGGTGGCAAGCACAGATACGCAGTATTTT. The V call is TRBV9, the J call TRBJ2-3; no firm D call. CDR1 and CDR2 (germline): SGDLS, YYNGEE. Trimming removed 7 bases at V and 0 bases at J, with 9 bases between. CDR3 length: 13 amino acids. Full variable domain (missing parts from reference TRBV9 and TRBJ2-3): DSGVTQTPKHLITATGQRVTLRCSPRSGDLSVYWYQQSLDQGLQFLIQYYNGEERAKGNILERFSAQQFPDLHSELNLSSLELGDSALYFCASAVASTDTQYFGPGTRLTVL.